The 3 T cell receptor beta chains in this list originate from one sample, sequenced in a study of blood T cell repertoires in COVID-19. Only in-frame clones appear in the TCRdb table, and some are missing; sequencing was by immunoSEQ multiplex PCR. Here the sample spans fewer than 350,000 clones, 85% being singletons. The sequenced sample consisted of PBMCs or T cells enriched from blood (not recorded which). Receptors originate from a woman younger than 45 who had been exposed to COVID-19.

This clone was recorded once. This sequence joins TRBV14 and TRBJ1-1; D remains ambiguous. The CDR3 loop spans 13 amino acids. Per germline, CDR1 SGHDN and CDR2 FVKESK. The V gene lost 3 bases and the J gene lost 7 bases, with 12 bases spanning the gap. CDR3 amino acids: CASSHPNRVEAFF. The CDR3 DNA reads as TGTGCCAGCAGCCATCCGAACCGGGTTGAAGCTTTCTTT. The variable domain in full, with the rest retrieved from reference TRBV14 and TRBJ1-1, is EAGVTQFPSHSVIEKGQTVTLRCDPISGHDNLYWYRRVMGKEIKFLLHFVKESKQDESGMPNNRFLAERTGGTYSTLKVQPAELEDSGVYFCASSHPNRVEAFFGQGTRLTVV.

The J gene is TRBJ2-7, the V gene TRBV2; 7 bases match TRBD2. Germline lookup yields CDR1 SNHLY and CDR2 FYNNEI. This CDR3 spans 15 amino acids. V shed 8 bases, J shed 3 bases, and the junction held 13 bases outside the gene matches. The CDR3, as DNA: TGTGCCAGCGATAGTCTTCTGAGCGGGGACTACGAGCAGTACTTC. This encodes CASDSLLSGDYEQYF.

A single count supports this clone. The rearrangement joins TRBV14 to TRBJ2-7; weak D call: TRBD1 (6 bases). Trimming took 1 base from V and 5 from J, leaving 15 bases between them. Germline V gene lookup returns CDR1 SGHDN and CDR2 FVKESK. CDR3 length equals 15 residues. CDR3: CASSQGRQGWDEQYF. The CDR3 region has the DNA TGTGCCAGCAGCCAAGGTCGTCAGGGGTGGGACGAGCAGTACTTC.